One sample yielded the 13 T cell receptor beta chains listed below, sequenced in a study of blood T cell repertoires in COVID-19 (dated by TCRdb to 2018 to 2020). Libraries were prepared through the immunoSEQ multiplex PCR assay. In its TCRdb copy, this immuneACCESS table keeps in-frame sequences only and misses some clones. Where compared with another copy, unresolved V genes explain less than half of these, and the others have no known cause. Recorded for this sample are roughly 250,000 clones; 82% of them occurred a single time. Approximately 13% of the sample rests with the top ten. The material sequenced was peripheral blood. These receptors were collected from a woman aged 60-70 years with active or convalescent COVID-19.

This clone was found many times. The chain couples TRBV7-9 to TRBJ1-2; TRBD1 aligns across 9 bases. The germline gives CDR1 SEHNR, CDR2 FQNEAQ (reference sequence). This CDR3 is 17 amino acids long. V dropped 3 bases and J dropped 6; count of bases not matched to a gene: 14. CDR3 loop: CASSFQQTGGSENGYTF. The DNA of the CDR3 is TGTGCCAGCAGCTTTCAACAGACAGGGGGTAGTGAGAATGGCTACACCTTC.

This chain's CDR3 is CASSSQPRTSGGAHEQFF. The CDR3 DNA reads as TGTGCCAGCAGCTCCCAACCCCGGACTAGCGGGGGGGCCCATGAGCAGTTCTTC. The chain uses TRBV7-2 and TRBJ2-1; 15 bases line up with TRBD2. The V and J ends lost 4 bases and 8 bases, in that order; junction bases with no gene match: 12. CDR3 length: 18 amino acids. The germline V gene has CDR1 SGHTA and CDR2 FQGNSA.

V usage is TRBV6-5 and J usage is TRBJ1-3; D is perhaps TRBD1 (5 bases). The germline CDR1 and CDR2 sequences are MNHEY and SVGAGI. Trimming removed 6 bases from V and 4 bases from J, with 13 bases in between. This CDR3 is built from 14 residues. The CDR3: CASRDGAGGNTIYF. In nucleotides, the CDR3 is TGTGCCAGCAGAGACGGGGCGGGAGGAAACACCATATATTTT.

The rearrangement links TRBV27 to TRBJ1-2; 9 nucleotides line up with TRBD1. The germline V gene encodes CDR1 MNHEY and CDR2 SMNVEV (reference sequence). This CDR3 comprises 16 residues. V lost 4 bases and J lost 7; bases outside the gene matches: 13. CDR3 loop: CASSSPGQGRISGYTF. The CDR3 DNA follows: TGTGCCAGCAGTTCCCCGGGACAGGGTCGAATTAGTGGCTACACCTTC.

This sequence joins TRBV27 and TRBJ1-1; no reliable D call. The ends were cut back, 0 bases at V and 1 base at J, with 15 bases in the middle. Germline loops: CDR1 MNHEY, CDR2 SMNVEV (reference sequence). The CDR3 runs to 17 residues. CDR3: CASSLSAYLGRNTEAFF. DNA of the CDR3: TGTGCCAGCAGTTTATCAGCTTACTTGGGCAGGAACACTGAAGCTTTCTTT.

J is TRBJ2-5 and V is TRBV5-4; D may be TRBD1 (6 bases). Germline V gene lookup returns CDR1 SGHNT and CDR2 YYREEE (reference sequence). V lost 4 bases and J lost 0, with 7 bases in between. The CDR3 is 13 amino acids. The CDR3 region has the DNA TGTGCCAGCAGCCGACAGGACCAAGAGACCCAGTACTTC. Amino acids: CASSRQDQETQYF. Using reference TRBV5-4 and TRBJ2-5 for the parts outside the CDR3, the full variable domain is ETGVTQSPTHLIKTRGQQVTLRCSSQSGHNTVSWYQQALGQGPQFIFQYYREEENGRGNFPPRFSGLQFPNYSSELNVNALELDDSALYLCASSRQDQETQYFGPGTRLLVL.

The chain is built from TRBV9 and TRBJ2-2; D not resolved. Germline CDR1 and CDR2: SGDLS and YYNGEE. V was clipped by 5 bases and J by 0 bases, with 8 bases between them. This CDR3 contains 14 residues. The CDR3 loop reads CASRPAPNTGELFF. The DNA of the CDR3 is TGTGCCAGCAGGCCTGCGCCGAACACCGGGGAGCTGTTTTTT.

The J gene is TRBJ2-3, the V gene TRBV29-1; possibly TRBD2 for D (6 bases). This CDR3 is built from 15 residues. Trimming removed 4 bases at V and 0 bases at J, with 14 bases between. The germline V gene encodes CDR1 SQVTM and CDR2 ANQGSEA. The CDR3 here is CSVVAWGTSTDTQYF. The CDR3 region has the DNA TGCAGCGTTGTGGCCTGGGGGACTAGCACAGATACGCAGTATTTT.

The chain is built from TRBV5-4 and TRBJ2-3, with 10 bases fitting TRBD2. J was trimmed by 5 bases and V by 4 bases; bases with no gene match: 13. This CDR3 spans 17 amino acids. Germline V lookup: CDR1 SGHNT, CDR2 YYREEE (reference sequence). The CDR3 region has the DNA TGTGCCAGCAGCCTGCAGGGAGCGGGGGGGCCGGTAGATACGCAGTATTTT. It yields the protein CASSLQGAGGPVDTQYF.

The V and J genes are TRBV29-1 and TRBJ2-7, with 9 bases identical to TRBD1. CDR3 size: 16 residues. Germline values: CDR1 SQVTM, CDR2 ANQGSEA. The V gene end was trimmed by 7 bases and the J gene end by 6 bases; junction bases not matched to a gene: 19. As DNA, the CDR3 is TGCAGCGCCACCTCCGGGACAGGGAGGTCCCGGGGCGAGCAGTACTTC. Protein sequence: CSATSGTGRSRGEQYF.

The chain joins TRBV6-6 to TRBJ1-2; 7 bases line up with TRBD1. J lost 7 bases, V lost 8 bases, and 7 bases had no gene match. CDR1 and CDR2 from the germline V gene are MNHNY and SVGAGI (reference sequence). The CDR3 sequence is 12 residues long. This CDR3 is CASLRGESGYTF. The CDR3 coding sequence is TGTGCCAGCCTCAGGGGGGAATCTGGCTACACCTTC.

This chain's CDR3 is CASSLESGGPFGELFF. The CDR3, as DNA: TGCGCCAGCAGCTTGGAAAGCGGGGGCCCCTTTGGGGAGCTGTTTTTT. V usage is TRBV5-1 and J usage is TRBJ2-2; 8 bases align to TRBD2. This CDR3 has 16 residues. The J segment lost 8 bases and the V segment lost 0 bases, leaving 9 bases of the junction unmatched. Per germline, CDR1 SGHRS and CDR2 YFSETQ.

The chain recombines TRBV19 with TRBJ1-1; TRBD1 agrees at 7 bases. Trimming cost V 7 bases and J 5 bases; bases outside gene matches: 10. Germline-derived CDR1 and CDR2 are LNHDA and SQIVND (reference sequence). CDR3 length: 14 amino acids. CDR3 nucleotide sequence: TGTGCCAGTACCATCAGGGGGTCGGGGACTGAAGCTTTCTTT. Translated: CASTIRGSGTEAFF.